Below, one TCR beta chain is given with its context. Participants were aged about 18 to 100 years, lived in 20 to 30 US areas, and enrolled virtually. Assignments of participants to cohorts depended upon their own reported clinical history. In Cohort 3, a recovered donor had either two negative PCRs, clearance, or symptom resolution. This entry is derived from a study of blood T cell repertoires in COVID-19. Authors' data handling: Estimation of nucleated cell counts relied on the amplification of reference gene primers. Clones were sequenced by immunoSEQ multiplex PCR, and TCRdb holds only the in-frame ones, with some missing. V, J and clone size reflect that table, while D and trimming were determined from the DNA. Of a few hundred thousand clones in the sample, approximately 85% were seen once. Germline V CDR1 and CDR2: PRHDT, FYEKMQ (reference sequence). With V trimmed by 2 bases and J by 0 bases, 5 bases remained unmatched. The CDR3 has 16 amino acids.

V and J are TRBV13 and TRBJ2-5; TRBD2 matches at 8 bases. Sequenced: PBMCs or T cells enriched from blood (not recorded which). This TCR derives from a man aged 25 to 40 who had recovered from COVID-19. The CDR3, as DNA: TGTGCCAGCAGCTTACGAGCGGGGGTTTACCAAGAGACCCAGTACTTC. This translates into CASSLRAGVYQETQYF. Full variable domain (rest looked up from reference TRBV13 and TRBJ2-5): AAGVIQSPRHLIKEKRETATLKCYPIPRHDTVYWYQQGPGQDPQFLISFYEKMQSDKGSIPDRFSAQQFSDYHSELNMSSLELGDSALYFCASSLRAGVYQETQYFGPGTRLLVL.